This TCR beta chain originates from a study of blood T cell repertoires in COVID-19. In germline, CDR1 is SGHVS, CDR2 FNYEAQ. The CDR3 spans 15 residues. Trimming cost V 2 bases and J 0 bases, with 8 bases left between them. Repertoires were generated with immunoSEQ multiplex PCR, while TCRdb's copy carries only in-frame clones and drops some. This sample has 200,000 to 250,000 clones, with 80% to 90% found just once. The receptor was derived from a man aged 18 to 30 with acute COVID-19. Sequencing was done on a sample of PBMCs or T cells enriched from blood (not recorded which). This chain joins TRBV7-6 and TRBJ2-1; D is perhaps TRBD1 (5 bases). The CDR3 DNA follows: TGTGCCAGCAGCTTAACAGGCGTCTCCTACAATGAGCAGTTCTTC. This encodes CASSLTGVSYNEQFF.